This T cell receptor (beta chain) derives from a study of shared clonotypes between healthy human individuals. There are 14 residues in the CDR3. V shed 4 bases, J shed 5 bases, and the junction held 3 bases outside the gene matches. CDR1 is MGHRA and CDR2 is YSYEKL in the germline V gene. Worth noting for this clone: Its target is not known.

Study findings and constraints: What naive subsets generally showed was a larger estimated richness than memory subsets showed.

Assay: immunoSEQ multiplex PCR; the TCRdb copy retains only in-frame clones and omits some. Of about 320,000 clones listed, around nine tenths are singletons. Sequenced material: memory CD8+ T cells sorted from blood. Subset here: CD45RO+ cells pooled with CCR7-negative TemRA cells. The V gene is TRBV4-1, the J gene TRBJ1-4, with 8 nucleotides matching TRBD1. This clonotype was obtained from a man in his late teens or twenties in good health. In DNA form, the CDR3 reads TGCGCCAGCAGCCCGGACAGGGAAAATGAAAAACTGTTTTTT. It is translated as CASSPDRENEKLFF.